This T cell receptor beta chain originates from a study of metastatic and nonmetastatic thyroid tumors. Background on the study: Blood and tumor or nodule tissue repertoires from malignant and benign thyroid patients were compared.

Patients underwent thyroid surgery, and none had received any treatment before it. Via MiXCR, TCRdb re-called the PCR reads. The sample holds 20,000 to 25,000 clones, around 29% seen once. The CDR3 runs to 15 residues. CDR1 and CDR2 (germline): MDHEN, SYDVKM. V was pared by 6 bases and J by 5 bases, with 9 bases of the junction left unmatched. This clone was counted only a few times. Its antigen is not known. Findings and limits, study-wide: Malignant thyroid tumors reportedly had TCR beta diversity that was significantly higher than in benign nodules, in blood and tumor.

The chain joins TRBV28 to TRBJ1-5; the match to TRBD1 covers 8 bases. The material sequenced was blood. The TCR sequence derives from a female donor with papillary thyroid cancer or a benign thyroid nodule (not recorded which). Some clones in this sample may be carry-over from other donors' samples. CDR3 nucleotides: TGTGCCAGCAGGAGACAGGGGATTCGGGATCAGCCCCAGCATTTT. Translated, it gives CASRRQGIRDQPQHF.